The 27 T cell receptor beta chains reported below all come from one sample, sequenced in a study of blood T cell repertoires in COVID-19. Sequenced by immunoSEQ multiplex PCR; TCRdb stores in-frame clones only, minus some. The sample has around 130,000 clones; around 77% are singletons. What was sequenced was peripheral blood. These receptors were taken from a human donor in a cohort sampled during active COVID-19.

This rearrangement joins TRBV10-1 to TRBJ2-5, with 7 bases identical to TRBD2. The CDR3 is made up of 15 amino acids. The germline V gene encodes CDR1 WNHNN and CDR2 SYGVQD (reference sequence). V was clipped by 6 bases and J by 4 bases; unmatched bases: 11. The CDR3 reads CASSRGRVGRETQYF. The CDR3 bases are TGCGCCAGCAGCCGTGGGAGGGTGGGTCGAGAGACCCAGTACTTC.

The rearrangement links TRBV13 to TRBJ1-2, with TRBD1 as a possible D gene (5 bases). V lost 5 bases and J 3 bases, leaving 19 bases between the germline ends. Germline V CDR1 and CDR2: PRHDT, FYEKMQ (reference sequence). The CDR3 totals 16 residues. CDR3 region: CASSPRRGGTYYGYTF. The CDR3 DNA reads TGTGCCAGCAGCCCGCGTCGGGGGGGAACGTACTATGGCTACACCTTC.

DNA of the CDR3: TGTGCCAGCAGCTTAGTACCAGACAGGTTGGCCTATGGCTACACCTTC. It is translated as CASSLVPDRLAYGYTF. This sequence joins TRBV7-8 and TRBJ1-2, with D perhaps matching TRBD1 (6 bases). V lost 1 base to trimming and J lost 4 bases, with 16 bases between them. The V gene's germline CDR1 is SGHVS and CDR2 FQNEAQ. The CDR3 loop spans 16 amino acids.

V and J are TRBV19 and TRBJ1-6, with D possibly TRBD1 on 5 matching bases. This CDR3 region has 14 residues. The V gene's germline CDR1 is LNHDA and CDR2 SQIVND (reference sequence). V was shortened by 10 bases and J by 7 bases, with 17 bases between the two germline ends. Written as DNA, the CDR3 is TGTGCCACCGCGTTAGGGGCGGGGAATTCACCCCTCCACTTT. Amino acids: CATALGAGNSPLHF.

The chain employs TRBV5-8 and TRBJ2-7; D is perhaps TRBD1 (6 bases). CDR1 and CDR2 from the germline V gene are SGHTS and YDEGEE. CDR3 length equals 15 residues. Deletions cut 4 bases from V and 3 bases from J, with 17 bases between. The CDR3 sequence is CASSTGTTWGYEQYF. Here the CDR3 DNA reads TGTGCCAGCAGCACAGGGACGACGTGGGGCTACGAGCAGTACTTC. Full variable domain (remainder filled in from reference TRBV5-8 and TRBJ2-7): EAGVTQSPTHLIKTRGQQATLRCSPISGHTSVYWYQQALGLGLQFLLWYDEGEERNRGNFPPRFSGRQFPNYSSELNVNALELEDSALYLCASSTGTTWGYEQYFGPGTRLTVT.

The chain joins TRBV19 to TRBJ1-2; 12 bases are shared with TRBD1. Germline CDR1 reads LNHDA; CDR2 reads SQIVND (reference sequence). Trimming took 7 bases from V and 0 from J; bases not matched to a gene: 9. The CDR3 has 17 residues. The CDR3 protein is CASIRRDRGLTNYGYTF. As DNA, the CDR3 is TGTGCCAGTATAAGGCGGGACAGGGGGCTTACTAACTATGGCTACACCTTC.

The genes are TRBV6-5 and TRBJ2-7, with 7 bases aligning to TRBD1. The CDR3 sequence is 14 residues long. The junction had 8 bases not matched to a gene; V was cut back by 7 bases and J by 2 bases. Germline CDR1 is MNHEY and CDR2 is SVGAGI. CDR3 nucleotide sequence: TGTGCCAGCATTACTGACAGGGTCGCCTACGAGCAGTACTTC. Translation gives CASITDRVAYEQYF.

V gene TRBV10-3 combines with J gene TRBJ2-2; tentatively, D is TRBD1 (5 bases). The V and J ends lost 3 bases and 6 bases respectively, with 11 bases between them. CDR1 ENHRY and CDR2 SYGVKD come from the germline V gene. CDR3 length equals 14 residues. CDR3 sequence (DNA): TGTGCCATCAGTGACCAGGGTGGGGCCGGGGAGCTGTTTTTT. This gives the protein CAISDQGGAGELFF.

This chain uses TRBV28 with TRBJ2-7; 9 bases agree with TRBD1. The J segment lost 4 bases and the V segment lost 2 bases, leaving 9 bases of the junction unmatched. The CDR3 covers 16 residues. Germline V lookup: CDR1 MDHEN, CDR2 SYDVKM. CDR3 in amino acids: CASSLLSGDRVYEQYF. CDR3 sequence (DNA): TGTGCCAGCAGTTTACTTTCTGGGGACAGGGTGTACGAGCAGTACTTC.

The genes are TRBV4-1 and TRBJ2-7; D call uncertain. Germline V CDR1 and CDR2: MGHRA, YSYEKL. This CDR3 comprises 14 residues. V was trimmed by 1 base and J by 5 bases, leaving 12 bases between them. The CDR3 nucleotides read TGCGCCAGCAGCCAAGTAATAGTCCACCACGAGCAGTACTTC. Its protein product is CASSQVIVHHEQYF.

The chain employs TRBV19 and TRBJ2-1; D remains ambiguous. With 6 bases removed from V and 2 bases from J, the gap between germline ends came to 2 bases. Per germline, CDR1 LNHDA and CDR2 SQIVND (reference sequence). This CDR3 has 11 residues. The CDR3 is CASSTYNEQFF. CDR3 nucleotide sequence: TGTGCCAGTAGCACCTACAATGAGCAGTTCTTC. Variable domain in full (rest from reference TRBV19 and TRBJ2-1): DGGITQSPKYLFRKEGQNVTLSCEQNLNHDAMYWYRQDPGQGLRLIYYSQIVNDFQKGDIAEGYSVSREKKESFPLTVTSAQKNPTAFYLCASSTYNEQFFGPGTRLTVL.

This clone was counted once. This chain links TRBV9 with TRBJ1-1, with unresolved D. Trimming removed 0 bases from V and 4 bases from J, with 7 bases in between. CDR3 length: 13 amino acids. From germline, CDR1 is SGDLS and CDR2 YYNGEE. Here the CDR3 reads CASSVDSGTEAFF. As DNA, the CDR3 is TGTGCCAGCAGCGTAGACTCGGGCACTGAAGCTTTCTTT.

To note about this clone: One junction end disagrees with the germline gene, perhaps due to a read error. The V gene is TRBV5-4, the J gene TRBJ2-7; a possible D gene is TRBD2 (6 bases). The CDR3 loop spans 16 amino acids. Germline loops: CDR1 SGHNT, CDR2 YYREEE (reference sequence). The CDR3 spells CASSGGLSGDSYGQYF. In DNA form, the CDR3 reads TGTGCCAGCAGCGGGGGACTGAGCGGAGATTCCTACGGGCAGTACTTC.

With respect to this clone: The germline gene is not matched at one end of the junction; a read error may be the cause. The V call is TRBV20-1, the J call TRBJ2-7; 10 positions agree with TRBD1. Germline CDR1 and CDR2: DFQATT and SNEGSKA (reference sequence). The CDR3 sequence is 10 residues long. The CDR3 region has the DNA TGCAGTGCTGGACAGGGGGGCCTCTCCTTC. Protein sequence: CSAGQGGLSF.

Concerning this clone itself: Its ends do not fully match the called genes, so a read error is possible. The genes are TRBV6-5 and TRBJ2-5; 7 positions agree with TRBD2. The CDR3 has 14 amino acids. The germline CDR1 and CDR2 sequences are MNHEY and SVGAGI. The CDR3 region has the DNA TGCGCAATCGGAACGGGGGGATCCCAAGAGACCCAGTACTTC. It encodes CAIGTGGSQETQYF.

The rearrangement joins TRBV27 to TRBJ2-1; 12 nucleotides agree with TRBD2. The junction had 5 bases not matched to a gene; V was cut back by 4 bases and J by 7 bases. The CDR3 totals 15 residues. CDR1 is MNHEY and CDR2 is SMNVEV in the germline V gene (reference sequence). The CDR3: CASSSLAGGHNEQFF. As DNA, the CDR3 is TGTGCCAGCAGTTCCCTAGCGGGGGGGCATAATGAGCAGTTCTTC.

This chain joins TRBV11-2 and TRBJ2-7; 7 bases align to TRBD1. J was trimmed by 7 bases and V by 5 bases; bases with no gene match: 17. Looked up from germline, CDR1 is SGHAT and CDR2 is FQNNGV. The CDR3 contains 16 residues. The CDR3 spells CASSRTFPGGDAEQYF. For the CDR3, the DNA is TGTGCCAGCAGCCGAACGTTCCCAGGGGGTGATGCTGAGCAGTACTTC.

The chain joins TRBV18 to TRBJ1-2; 7 nucleotides line up with TRBD1. The CDR3 has 14 residues. With V trimmed by 5 bases and J by 8 bases, 11 bases remained unmatched. In germline, CDR1 is KGHSH, CDR2 LQKENI. CDR3 region: CASSSQTGSSGYTF. In DNA, the CDR3 is TGTGCCAGCTCATCCCAGACAGGGAGCTCAGGCTACACCTTC.

The genes are TRBV5-4 and TRBJ2-7; 9 bases agree with TRBD2. This CDR3 spans 15 amino acids. Germline V gives CDR1 SGHNT, CDR2 YYREEE (reference sequence). With V trimmed by 2 bases and J by 2 bases, 5 bases remained unmatched. CDR3 sequence: CASSLGAGGPYEQYF. The CDR3 DNA reads TGTGCCAGCAGCTTAGGAGCGGGAGGTCCCTACGAGCAGTACTTC.

The J gene is TRBJ1-2, the V gene TRBV11-2; possible D gene TRBD1, 5 bases. Germline CDR1 reads SGHAT; CDR2 reads FQNNGV. Trimming removed 5 bases at V and 8 bases at J, with 18 bases between. This CDR3 region has 14 residues. CDR3 amino acids: CASSTSQGGQGYTF. In DNA form, the CDR3 reads TGTGCCAGCAGCACGTCCCAGGGAGGACAAGGCTACACCTTC.

This rearrangement joins TRBV6-2 or TRBV6-3 to TRBJ1-3, with D maybe TRBD1 (6 bases). Germline lookup yields CDR1 MNHEY and CDR2 SVGEGT. Trimming removed 2 bases at V and 2 bases at J, with 13 bases between. The CDR3 is 16 amino acids. This CDR3 is CASSYRGAGAGNTIYF. The CDR3 DNA sequence: TGTGCCAGCAGTTACCGGGGCGCAGGGGCTGGAAACACCATATATTTT.

The chain links TRBV6-2 or TRBV6-3 to TRBJ2-1; D remains unclear. The CDR3 is 11 amino acids. V lost 2 bases, J lost 8 bases, and 4 bases lay in between. Germline assignment: CDR1 MNHEY and CDR2 SVGEGT. CDR3 amino acids: CASSYLDEQFF. CDR3 nucleotide sequence: TGTGCCAGCAGTTACCTCGATGAGCAGTTCTTC.

The rearrangement uses TRBV5-4 and TRBJ2-7; possible D gene TRBD2, 6 bases. Looked up from germline, CDR1 is SGHNT and CDR2 is YYREEE (reference sequence). The CDR3 loop spans 14 amino acids. V lost 4 bases, J lost 2 bases, and 13 bases lay in between. The CDR3 protein is CASSRWGETYEQYF. The DNA of the CDR3 is TGTGCCAGCAGCCGCTGGGGGGAAACCTACGAGCAGTACTTC.

This clone was detected a few times. The V gene is TRBV7-9, the J gene TRBJ1-1, with 7 bases that match TRBD1. Germline values: CDR1 SEHNR, CDR2 FQNEAQ (reference sequence). V lost 5 bases and J lost 2; bases outside the gene matches: 5. The CDR3 extends over 14 amino acids. CDR3 loop: CASSQQGPNTEAFF. As DNA, the CDR3 is TGTGCCAGCAGCCAACAGGGGCCTAACACTGAAGCTTTCTTT.

This chain connects TRBV10-3 to TRBJ2-7; the D gene is possibly TRBD2 (5 bases). This CDR3 is 14 amino acids long. The V gene's germline CDR1 is ENHRY and CDR2 SYGVKD. The ends were cut back, 6 bases at V and 2 bases at J, with 14 bases in the middle. CDR3 DNA: TGTGCCATCAGCTGGACTCAGGCGGCCTACGAGCAGTACTTC. Translating gives CAISWTQAAYEQYF.

Notes on this clone: Within the sample, other DNA sequences also encode this same CDR3. This sequence joins TRBV5-4 and TRBJ1-1; TRBD1 might be the D (6 bases). V lost 1 base to trimming and J lost 2 bases, with 9 bases between them. There are 14 residues in the CDR3. Per the germline V gene, CDR1 is SGHNT and CDR2 is YYREEE (reference sequence). Here the CDR3 reads CASSLWGGNTEAFF. The CDR3 DNA is TGTGCCAGCAGCTTGTGGGGGGGCAACACTGAAGCTTTCTTT.

The J gene is TRBJ1-4, the V gene TRBV7-9; 10 bases map to TRBD1. The CDR3 runs to 17 residues. The germline gives CDR1 SEHNR, CDR2 FQNEAQ (reference sequence). The V and J ends lost 0 bases and 7 bases, in that order; junction bases with no gene match: 8. This CDR3 is CASSLATGGQGSEKLFF. The CDR3 DNA reads as TGTGCCAGCAGCTTAGCGACAGGGGGCCAGGGTAGTGAAAAACTGTTTTTT.